These 15 T cell receptor beta chains came from one sample sequenced in a study of early T cells in non-severe SARS-CoV-2 infection. One entry per CDR3 protein, called by TCRdb with MiXCR from the 5' RACE reads. The profile covers 28,000 or so distinct CDR3 sequences, with 6.6% appearing a single time and roughly two fifths taken by the ten largest. Source material: whole blood. The receptors shown here come from an adult who was a healthcare worker with PCR-confirmed SARS-CoV-2 infection or an uninfected control (not recorded which).

Judged by abundance, this clonotype is medium-sized. The rearrangement links TRBV9 to TRBJ2-1; D might be TRBD1 or TRBD2, each matching 5 bases. Deletions cut 3 bases from V and 5 bases from J, with 15 bases between. Germline V CDR1 and CDR2: SGDLS, YYNGEE. The CDR3 consists of 15 residues. The CDR3 DNA sequence: TGTGCCAGCAGCGCGGGGCCTAACCTTCACAATGAGCAGTTCTTC. It encodes CASSAGPNLHNEQFF.

This chain joins TRBV19 and TRBJ2-6; D perhaps matches TRBD1 (6 bases). The CDR3 is made up of 17 amino acids. Trimming removed 6 bases from V and 2 bases from J, with 17 bases in between. CDR1 LNHDA and CDR2 SQIVND come from the germline V gene (reference sequence). CDR3 nucleotides: TGTGCCAGTAGCTCCCTCAGGGGAAGACCTGGGGCCAACGTCCTGACTTTC. Translating gives CASSSLRGRPGANVLTF.

This chain connects TRBV12-3 or TRBV12-4 to TRBJ2-3; D remains unclear. V lost 7 bases and J lost 0, with 11 bases in between. The length of the CDR3 is 14 residues. The CDR3 coding sequence is TGTGCCAGCACAGGTACCTCTAGCACAGATACGCAGTATTTT. Encoded protein: CASTGTSSTDTQYF.

V usage is TRBV11-2 and J usage is TRBJ2-3, with D unresolved. Trimming stripped 2 bases from V and 2 bases from J, with 8 bases between. The CDR3 is made up of 14 amino acids. Germline loops: CDR1 SGHAT, CDR2 FQNNGV. The CDR3 is CASSLSIHTDTQYF. CDR3 nucleotide sequence: TGTGCCAGCAGCTTAAGCATCCACACAGATACGCAGTATTTT.

This clonotype has ten or more counts. The chain is built from TRBV11-2 and TRBJ2-5; no clear D. The ends were cut back, 5 bases at V and 4 bases at J, with 8 bases in the middle. CDR3 size: 12 residues. Looked up from germline, CDR1 is SGHAT and CDR2 is FQNNGV. The CDR3 spells CASSVAGETQYF. The CDR3, as DNA: TGTGCCAGCAGCGTCGCAGGAGAGACCCAGTACTTC.

The table lists this clonotype with many counts. The chain has TRBV7-8 and TRBJ1-1; D gene ambiguous. This CDR3 comprises 13 residues. Trimming took off 1 base at V and 1 base at J, with 4 bases between the two ends. The germline V gene encodes CDR1 SGHVS and CDR2 FQNEAQ. The CDR3 is CASSLGRNTEAFF. The CDR3 DNA is TGTGCCAGCAGCTTAGGAAGGAACACTGAAGCTTTCTTT.

This clonotype was counted ten times or more. The chain recombines TRBV7-9 with TRBJ2-3, with 12 bases aligning to TRBD2. Per germline, CDR1 SEHNR and CDR2 FQNEAQ (reference sequence). The CDR3 runs to 15 residues. V trimming: 5 bases; J trimming: 8 bases; junction bases outside the gene matches: 8. The CDR3 sequence: CASSRTSGTLGTQYF. The CDR3 bases are TGTGCCAGCAGCCGGACTAGCGGGACCCTAGGTACGCAGTATTTT.

In its sample, this clonotype was seen a few times. The CDR3 DNA reads TGTGCCAGCAGCGGAAGCGGGAGGAAGGCAGAAAACATTCAGTACTTC. It encodes CASSGSGRKAENIQYF. The rearrangement uses TRBV7-9 and TRBJ2-4; 9 bases match TRBD2. The CDR3 totals 16 residues. From germline, CDR1 is SEHNR and CDR2 FQNEAQ (reference sequence). V gave up 5 bases and J gave up 5 bases; unmatched junction bases: 10.

The V call is TRBV10-3, the J call TRBJ1-1, with TRBD1 identical over 11 bases. CDR3 length: 14 residues. CDR1 is ENHRY, CDR2 SYGVKD, per germline. The junction had 3 bases not matched to a gene; V was cut back by 6 bases and J by 3 bases. The CDR3 DNA is TGTGCCATCAGAGGACAGGGGGCGCACACTGAAGCTTTCTTT. Its translation is CAIRGQGAHTEAFF.

This clonotype was detected many times. The chain is built from TRBV11-2 and TRBJ2-7; D might be TRBD2 (5 bases). V was shortened by 2 bases and J by 3 bases, with 14 bases between the two germline ends. The germline V gene has CDR1 SGHAT and CDR2 FQNNGV. The CDR3 is 15 residues long. This CDR3 reads CASSLSPEVNYEQYF. The CDR3 coding sequence is TGTGCCAGCAGCTTAAGTCCGGAGGTTAACTACGAGCAGTACTTC. Using reference TRBV11-2 and TRBJ2-7 for the parts outside the CDR3, the full variable domain is EAGVAQSPRYKIIEKRQSVAFWCNPISGHATLYWYQQILGQGPKLLIQFQNNGVVDDSQLPKDRFSAERLKGVDSTLKIQPAKLEDSAVYLCASSLSPEVNYEQYFGPGTRLTVT.

This clonotype turned up a few times. The V gene is TRBV20-1, the J gene TRBJ2-7; tentative D call: TRBD1 (5 bases). This CDR3 spans 12 amino acids. CDR1 is DFQATT and CDR2 is SNEGSKA in the germline V gene (reference sequence). With 7 bases removed from V and 3 bases from J, the gap between germline ends came to 13 bases. The CDR3 sequence: CSVTGDSYEQYF. CDR3 nucleotide sequence: TGCAGTGTCACCGGAGACAGCTACGAGCAGTACTTC.

The rearrangement uses TRBV5-4 and TRBJ2-5; no clear D gene. The CDR3 has 13 amino acids. In germline, CDR1 is SGHNT, CDR2 YYREEE (reference sequence). Trimming took off 4 bases at V and 3 bases at J, with 10 bases between the two ends. The CDR3 loop reads CASSPTSEETQYF. As DNA, the CDR3 is TGTGCCAGCAGCCCGACAAGTGAAGAGACCCAGTACTTC. The whole variable domain, remainder taken from reference TRBV5-4 and TRBJ2-5, is ETGVTQSPTHLIKTRGQQVTLRCSSQSGHNTVSWYQQALGQGPQFIFQYYREEENGRGNFPPRFSGLQFPNYSSELNVNALELDDSALYLCASSPTSEETQYFGPGTRLLVL.

This clonotype has ten or more counts. The V call is TRBV29-1, the J call TRBJ2-7; D remains unclear. This CDR3 has 12 residues. Germline values: CDR1 SQVTM, CDR2 ANQGSEA. Trimming stripped 6 bases from V and 2 bases from J, with 11 bases between. This CDR3 reads CSVGFGPYEQYF. The DNA for the CDR3 is TGCAGCGTGGGGTTCGGGCCCTACGAGCAGTACTTC.

This clonotype showed up many times. CDR3 amino acids: CASSVRNTEAFF. The CDR3 nucleotides read TGTGCCAGCAGTGTACGTAACACTGAAGCTTTCTTT. The genes are TRBV2 and TRBJ1-1; unclear D gene. The CDR3 has 12 residues. CDR1 is SNHLY and CDR2 is FYNNEI in the germline V gene. With 4 bases removed from V and 2 bases from J, the gap between germline ends came to 5 bases.

This clonotype occurred many times. The CDR3 loop is CSAQTGGYTEAFF. As DNA, the CDR3 is TGCAGTGCTCAGACAGGGGGTTACACTGAAGCTTTCTTT. The V call is TRBV20-1, the J call TRBJ1-1; 9 bases fit TRBD1. Germline V lookup: CDR1 DFQATT, CDR2 SNEGSKA (reference sequence). The J segment lost 3 bases and the V segment lost 5 bases, leaving 4 bases of the junction unmatched. This CDR3 spans 13 amino acids.